This passage covers 27 T cell receptor beta chains from one sample sequenced in a study of human T cells and chemical hapten exposure (TCRdb year 2021). The meaning of the sample's time point label: patch test 3, about 24 weeks after DPC sensitization. Read against the paper, the sample's treatment or condition label means: therapeutic diphenylcyclopropenone sensitization with weekly scalp DPC. To prepare the library, RACE was applied. Reads for this sample came from a NextSeq 500. Through fastp at Q25 and MiXCR, TCRdb rebuilt clones from the public reads, retaining in-frame beta chains. Each entry is one CDR3 protein sequence, shown with its most common DNA and genes. Across this sample there are about 160,000 distinct CDR3 sequences, with approximately 30% seen only once. The top ten hold 2.1% of the sample. Sequencing used whole blood, obtained in connection with sensitization to the hapten diphenylcyclopropenone (DPC). Every receptor here comes from a woman under 30 with alopecia areata. Some clones in this sample may be carry-over from other donors' samples.

The rearrangement joins TRBV7-7 to TRBJ2-2, with D perhaps matching TRBD2 (6 bases). The CDR3 totals 16 residues. Germline values: CDR1 SSHAT, CDR2 FNYEAQ (reference sequence). Trimming left V 6 bases short and J 6 bases short, with 20 bases between. The CDR3 nucleotides are TGTGCCAGCAGTCCCGTAGGCGGGGCCACCCCCGGGGAGCTGTTTTTT. The encoded protein is CASSPVGGATPGELFF.

There are a few counts of this clonotype. The J gene is TRBJ1-1, the V gene TRBV2, with D perhaps matching TRBD1 (5 bases). V dropped 5 bases and J dropped 7 bases, with 14 bases sitting between them. The V gene's germline CDR1 is SNHLY and CDR2 FYNNEI. This CDR3 comprises 13 residues. CDR3 sequence (DNA): TGTGCCAGCAGTCCCGTCGGGGGGAGTGAAGCTTTCTTT. Translation gives CASSPVGGSEAFF.

The rearrangement links TRBV5-1 to TRBJ2-7; TRBD1 matches 9 bases. Trimming removed 4 bases from V and 0 bases from J; junction bases left unmatched: 8. Germline V gene lookup returns CDR1 SGHRS and CDR2 YFSETQ. The CDR3 consists of 16 residues. This chain's CDR3 is CASSPVGQGISYEQYF. CDR3 DNA sequence: TGCGCCAGCAGCCCGGTCGGACAGGGGATCTCCTACGAGCAGTACTTC. The full variable domain, its missing parts supplied by reference TRBV5-1 and TRBJ2-7, is KAGVTQTPRYLIKTRGQQVTLSCSPISGHRSVSWYQQTPGQGLQFLFEYFSETQRNKGNFPGRFSGRQFSNSRSEMNVSTLELGDSALYLCASSPVGQGISYEQYFGPGTRLTVT.

This rearrangement joins TRBV7-9 to TRBJ2-3; D remains ambiguous. The V and J ends lost 5 bases and 10 bases respectively, with 10 bases between them. Germline assignment: CDR1 SEHNR and CDR2 FQNEAQ (reference sequence). The CDR3 runs to 11 residues. CDR3 coding DNA: TGTGCCAGCAGCCCGAGTAAAGCGCAGTATTTT. This sequence encodes CASSPSKAQYF.

CDR3 DNA sequence: TGTGCCTGGAGTGTTGTGACAGGGTATCCCTACGAGCAGTACTTC. It translates to CAWSVVTGYPYEQYF. The rearrangement joins TRBV30 to TRBJ2-7; 7 bases match TRBD1. V dropped 0 bases and J dropped 2; count of bases not matched to a gene: 7. The CDR3 extends over 15 amino acids. The germline gives CDR1 GTSNPN, CDR2 SVGIG (reference sequence).

The table lists this clonotype with a few counts. The J gene is TRBJ2-2, the V gene TRBV2, with TRBD2 matching over 13 bases. Germline V CDR1 and CDR2: SNHLY, FYNNEI. This CDR3 has 16 residues. Trimming at V came to 6 bases and at J to 4 bases, leaving 5 bases not matched to a gene. CDR3 DNA sequence: TGTGCCAGCAGAATACTAGCGGGAGGGGTCACCGGGGAGCTGTTTTTT. Protein product: CASRILAGGVTGELFF.

J is TRBJ2-5 and V is TRBV9, with 9 positions matching TRBD2. CDR1 is SGDLS and CDR2 is YYNGEE in the germline V gene. The junction had 14 bases not matched to a gene; V was cut back by 4 bases and J by 4 bases. The CDR3 has 17 amino acids. CDR3 DNA: TGTGCCAGCAGCCCCCCTCCCGGAGCGGGAGGTGCAGAGACCCAGTACTTC. Amino acid sequence: CASSPPPGAGGAETQYF. Full variable domain (outside the CDR3, taken from reference TRBV9 and TRBJ2-5): DSGVTQTPKHLITATGQRVTLRCSPRSGDLSVYWYQQSLDQGLQFLIQYYNGEERAKGNILERFSAQQFPDLHSELNLSSLELGDSALYFCASSPPPGAGGAETQYFGPGTRLLVL.

This clonotype appeared a few times. The chain joins TRBV25-1 to TRBJ2-3; D is perhaps TRBD1 (5 bases). Germline CDR1 MGHDK, CDR2 SYGVNS. V dropped 2 bases and J dropped 4 bases, with 10 bases sitting between them. This CDR3 spans 14 amino acids. CDR3 sequence: CASSEQGGADTQYF. CDR3 nucleotide sequence: TGTGCCAGCAGTGAACAGGGCGGTGCAGATACGCAGTATTTT.

The table lists this clonotype with a few counts. This chain joins TRBV5-1 and TRBJ1-3; no clear D. The V gene lost 0 bases and the J gene lost 4 bases, with 8 bases spanning the gap. The germline CDR1 and CDR2 sequences are SGHRS and YFSETQ. There are 14 residues in the CDR3. The CDR3 here is CASSLVGLGNTIYF. The DNA for the CDR3 is TGCGCCAGCAGCTTGGTTGGGTTAGGAAACACCATATATTTT.

This clonotype was counted only a few times. The chain has TRBV6-2 or TRBV6-3 and TRBJ2-6, with 7 bases identical to TRBD1. Germline loops: CDR1 MNHEY, CDR2 SVGEGT. This CDR3 contains 16 residues. V shed 0 bases, J shed 4 bases, and the junction held 3 bases outside the gene matches. The CDR3 DNA reads TGTGCCAGCAGTTACTCGACAGGGACCGGGGCCAACGTCCTGACTTTC. This codes for CASSYSTGTGANVLTF.

The table lists this clonotype with a few counts. The CDR3 loop reads CASLFGGTGEQFF. CDR3 coding DNA: TGCGCCAGCCTGTTCGGGGGTACGGGTGAGCAGTTCTTC. V usage is TRBV5-1 and J usage is TRBJ2-1, with D tentatively TRBD2 (6 bases). Germline V gene data show CDR1 as SGHRS and CDR2 as YFSETQ. The length of the CDR3 is 13 residues. Between the trimmed V and J ends, which lost 7 bases and 9 bases, there was a span of 17 bases.

This clonotype turned up a few times. V is TRBV10-2 and J is TRBJ2-5, with D uncertain. Per the germline V gene, CDR1 is WSHSY and CDR2 is SAAADI. The V and J ends lost 2 bases and 5 bases respectively, with 6 bases between them. This CDR3 spans 12 amino acids. This CDR3 reads CASSEGWETQYF. CDR3 sequence (DNA): TGCGCCAGCAGTGAGGGGTGGGAGACCCAGTACTTC.

V usage is TRBV4-1 and J usage is TRBJ2-4; D is possibly TRBD1 (5 bases). This CDR3 is built from 15 residues. Per the germline V gene, CDR1 is MGHRA and CDR2 is YSYEKL. The V end lost 3 bases, the J end lost 5 bases, and 14 bases lay between the germline ends. The CDR3 reads CASSHFLDRENIQYF. Here the CDR3 DNA reads TGCGCCAGCAGCCATTTTCTTGACAGAGAAAACATTCAGTACTTC.

This clonotype was seen only a few times. This rearrangement joins TRBV7-2 to TRBJ1-1; no definite D call. Germline V gene sequence: CDR1 SGHTA, CDR2 FQGNSA. Trimming shortened V by 1 base and J by 1 base, and 10 bases separated the two germline ends. This CDR3 is built from 15 residues. This chain's CDR3 is CASSLERRPNTEAFF. CDR3 DNA sequence: TGTGCCAGCAGCTTAGAAAGACGCCCGAACACTGAAGCTTTCTTT.

This chain joins TRBV30 and TRBJ1-1, with D perhaps TRBD1 (6 bases). There are 12 residues in the CDR3. CDR1 is GTSNPN, CDR2 SVGIG, per germline (reference sequence). The V end lost 7 bases, the J end lost 4 bases, and 13 bases lay between the germline ends. CDR3 residues: CASTGAVTEAFF. In DNA form, the CDR3 reads TGTGCCTCTACGGGGGCGGTCACTGAAGCTTTCTTT. The full variable domain, in which reference TRBV30 and TRBJ1-1 provide the parts outside the CDR3, is SQTIHQWPATLVQPVGSPLSLECTVEGTSNPNLYWYRQAAGRGLQLLFYSVGIGQISSEVPQNLSASRPQDRQFILSSKKLLLSDSGFYLCASTGAVTEAFFGQGTRLTVV.

This sequence joins TRBV7-9 and TRBJ1-2; D uncertain. V lost 10 bases, J lost 12 bases, and 15 bases lay in between. The CDR3 is made up of 10 amino acids. In germline, CDR1 is SEHNR, CDR2 FQNEAQ (reference sequence). The CDR3: CATQPGYDTF. In DNA form, the CDR3 reads TGTGCCACCCAGCCGGGATACGACACCTTC.

This clonotype was observed a few times. The chain links TRBV27 to TRBJ2-7; 8 nucleotides match TRBD2. This CDR3 has 14 residues. CDR1 is MNHEY and CDR2 is SMNVEV in the germline V gene (reference sequence). The trim removed 5 bases at V and 3 bases at J, leaving 6 bases unmatched. CDR3 nucleotide sequence: TGTGCCAGCAGTGGGTTGAGCGGGGGCTACGAGCAGTACTTC. Translation: CASSGLSGGYEQYF.

This clonotype showed up just once. This CDR3 is CASRSDTNTGELFF. As DNA, the CDR3 is TGTGCCAGCAGGAGTGATACGAACACCGGGGAGCTGTTTTTT. The V gene is TRBV6-5, the J gene TRBJ2-2; D is unclear. This CDR3 comprises 14 residues. V was pared by 6 bases and J by 0 bases, with 8 bases between. Per the germline V gene, CDR1 is MNHEY and CDR2 is SVGAGI.

The chain couples TRBV7-9 to TRBJ2-5; TRBD1 agrees at 10 bases. The CDR3 spans 16 residues. The V and J ends lost 4 bases and 2 bases, in that order; junction bases with no gene match: 7. CDR1 SEHNR and CDR2 FQNEAQ come from the germline V gene (reference sequence). The CDR3 DNA follows: TGTGCCAGCAGCTCCTTCCCGGACAGGGGGCAAGAGACCCAGTACTTC. It codes for CASSSFPDRGQETQYF.

The V gene is TRBV3-1, the J gene TRBJ2-2; the D gene is possibly TRBD2 (6 bases). Germline values: CDR1 LGHDT, CDR2 YNNKEL (reference sequence). The V gene lost 11 bases and the J gene lost 5 bases, with 15 bases spanning the gap. The CDR3 sequence is 13 residues long. The CDR3 coding sequence is TGTGCCGTACGGGAGTCTCGAACCGGGGAGCTGTTTTTT. This translates into CAVRESRTGELFF. The full variable domain, in which reference TRBV3-1 and TRBJ2-2 provide the parts outside the CDR3, is DTAVSQTPKYLVTQMGNDKSIKCEQNLGHDTMYWYKQDSKKFLKIMFSYNNKELIINETVPNRFSPKSPDKAHLNLHINSLELGDSAVYFCAVRESRTGELFFGEGSRLTVL.

V and J are TRBV12-3 or TRBV12-4 and TRBJ2-7; D perhaps matches TRBD2 (6 bases). The CDR3 length is 14 residues. V was pared by 7 bases and J by 0 bases, with 13 bases between. In nucleotides, the CDR3 is TGTGCCAGCACCGTGAGGGAGGACTCCTACGAGCAGTACTTC. This codes for CASTVREDSYEQYF.

V usage is TRBV29-1 and J usage is TRBJ2-2; 9 bases line up with TRBD1. J gave up 1 base and V 7 bases, and 4 bases lay outside the gene matches. The CDR3 totals 14 residues. The germline V gene has CDR1 SQVTM and CDR2 ANQGSEA. The CDR3, as DNA: TGCAGCGGGTACAGGGGGCAGAACACCGGGGAGCTGTTTTTT. It is translated as CSGYRGQNTGELFF.

This clonotype was picked up a small number of times. This chain links TRBV20-1 with TRBJ2-7, with 9 nucleotides matching TRBD1. From germline, CDR1 is DFQATT and CDR2 SNEGSKA (reference sequence). The CDR3 covers 16 residues. V gave up 2 bases and J gave up 2 bases; unmatched junction bases: 10. The CDR3 DNA reads TGCAGTGCTAGACTCGCGGACAGGGGCAACACCTACGAGCAGTACTTC. Translating gives CSARLADRGNTYEQYF.

This clonotype was counted at least ten times. The gene calls are TRBV9 and TRBJ2-3; the D gene is possibly TRBD2 (7 bases). V was trimmed by 4 bases and J by 6 bases, leaving 12 bases between them. Germline CDR1 SGDLS, CDR2 YYNGEE. There are 13 residues in the CDR3. The CDR3 loop is CASSTRGGDTQYF. The CDR3 DNA is TGTGCCAGCAGCACTAGGGGGGGTGATACGCAGTATTTT.

The V and J genes are TRBV6-5 and TRBJ2-7, with D perhaps TRBD2 (5 bases). The length of the CDR3 is 13 residues. Between the trimmed V and J ends, which lost 6 bases and 3 bases, there was a span of 12 bases. In germline, CDR1 is MNHEY, CDR2 SVGAGI. In DNA, the CDR3 is TGTGCCAGCAGACCTCCGGGAAGCTACGAGCAGTACTTC. Its protein product is CASRPPGSYEQYF.

This chain connects TRBV4-3 to TRBJ2-7; D remains unclear. The CDR3 totals 15 residues. V was cut by 0 bases and J by 0 bases, with 9 bases left in between. Germline V CDR1 and CDR2: LGHNA, YSLEER. In DNA form, the CDR3 reads TGCGCCAGCAGCCAAGAGTATAGGAGCTCCTACGAGCAGTACTTC. It codes for CASSQEYRSSYEQYF.

V and J are TRBV27 and TRBJ2-1; D might be TRBD1 or TRBD2, each matching 6 bases. CDR1 and CDR2 (germline): MNHEY, SMNVEV (reference sequence). CDR3 size: 15 residues. V was shortened by 0 bases and J by 7 bases, with 13 bases between the two germline ends. The CDR3 protein is CASSLSWGAGNEQFF. CDR3 sequence (DNA): TGTGCCAGCAGTTTATCATGGGGGGCGGGTAATGAGCAGTTCTTC.